The clone carrying this T cell receptor beta chain was picked up a small number of times. Its specificity is unknown. The CDR3 has 15 amino acids. V trimming: 2 bases; J trimming: 3 bases; junction bases outside the gene matches: 3. Germline V gene data show CDR1 as SGHAT and CDR2 as FQNNGV. Overall study findings and caveats: The TCR gene usage of tumor memory CD4+ T cells clustered together with blood and lymph node memory CD4+ cells and with lymph node naive CD4+ cells.

Naive CD4+ T cells were purified with Tregs depleted by CD25. Semi-nested PCR with Nested Universal Primer A followed constant-region reverse priming of full-length variable regions. TCRdb used MiXCR to reprocess the 5' RACE reads, holding one entry per CDR3 protein. The table has tens of thousands of distinct CDR3 sequences, roughly a sixth seen once. The gene calls are TRBV11-2 and TRBJ2-1, with 8 positions matching TRBD2. The clonotype originates from a female donor with breast cancer. Sequencing was carried out using naive CD4+ T cells sorted from blood. Subset here: naive CD4+ T cells, CD4+CD45RA+CD25-. CDR3 DNA: TGTGCCAGCAGCTTATTAGCGGGGATCTACAATGAGCAGTTCTTC. Protein: CASSLLAGIYNEQFF.